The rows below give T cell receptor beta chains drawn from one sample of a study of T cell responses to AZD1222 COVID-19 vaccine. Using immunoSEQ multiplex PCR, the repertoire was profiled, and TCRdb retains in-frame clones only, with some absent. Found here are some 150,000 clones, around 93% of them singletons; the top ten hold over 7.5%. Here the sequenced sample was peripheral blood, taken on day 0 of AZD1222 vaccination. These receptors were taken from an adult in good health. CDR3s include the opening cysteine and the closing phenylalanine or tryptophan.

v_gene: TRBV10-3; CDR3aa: CAISETGTGNTGELFF
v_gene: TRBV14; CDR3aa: CASSLEDRALWGTEAFF
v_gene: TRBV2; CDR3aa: CASSFDLDNEQFF
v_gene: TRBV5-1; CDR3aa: CASTPRQVYSNQPQHF
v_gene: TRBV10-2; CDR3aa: CASSSTGTTRGANVLTF
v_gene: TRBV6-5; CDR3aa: CASSYSTETEAFF
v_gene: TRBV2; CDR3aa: CASTPGLWQFF
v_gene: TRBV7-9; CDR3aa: CASSLLSLAGGGETQYF
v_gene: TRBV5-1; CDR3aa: CASSLGAMGGYEQYF
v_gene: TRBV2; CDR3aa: CASTREGTDTQYF
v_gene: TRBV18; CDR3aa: CASSSTSAHTGELFF
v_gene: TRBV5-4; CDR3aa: CASSLKAGGSDTQYF
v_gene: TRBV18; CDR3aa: CASGQGGYNEQFF
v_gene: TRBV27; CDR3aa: CASSFGGNTEAFF
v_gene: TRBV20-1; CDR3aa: CRTGLNTEAFF
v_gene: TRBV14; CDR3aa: CASSPFTGRTEAFF
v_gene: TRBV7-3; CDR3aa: CASSLIAAEEAFF
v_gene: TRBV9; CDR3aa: CASSVDRSTYGYTF
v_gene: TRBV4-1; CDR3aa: CASRPIDRDYNEQFF
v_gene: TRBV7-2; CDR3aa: CASSLGGGPSEQYF
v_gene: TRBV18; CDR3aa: CASSPRPVLFSGNTIYF
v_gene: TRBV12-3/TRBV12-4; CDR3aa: CASRQQFTGELFF
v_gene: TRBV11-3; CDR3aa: CASSTGTTNTGELFF
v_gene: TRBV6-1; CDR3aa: CASRTPPWDEQFF
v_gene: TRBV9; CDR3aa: CASGSVGSYNEQFF
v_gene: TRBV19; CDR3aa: CASSESLGNTIYF
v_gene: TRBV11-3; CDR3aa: CASSLMVLAGDTQYF
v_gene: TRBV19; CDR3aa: CASSNHRADGYTF
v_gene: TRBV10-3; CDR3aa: CAIRGDGGSSYEQYF
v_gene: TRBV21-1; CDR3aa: CASSGALRQTRKNTIYF
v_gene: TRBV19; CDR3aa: CASGQYENTEAFF
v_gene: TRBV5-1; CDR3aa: CASSPLTGKEQYF
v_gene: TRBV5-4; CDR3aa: CASSLAGATDTQYF
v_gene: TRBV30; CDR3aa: CAWSLGVGNQPQHF
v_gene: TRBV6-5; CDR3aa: CASISVGWGQFF
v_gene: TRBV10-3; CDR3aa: CAISAQGAGGNTIYF
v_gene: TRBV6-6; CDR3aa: CASSPLSSGTGLDGYTF